This T cell receptor (beta chain) was recovered during a study of blood T cell repertoires in COVID-19. The CDR3 contains 11 residues. The V and J ends lost 4 bases and 9 bases respectively, with 7 bases between them. In germline, CDR1 is SGHTA, CDR2 FQGNSA. In the original analysis: Reference gene primer amplification gave nucleated cell count estimates. The table came from immunoSEQ multiplex PCR; TCRdb's copy has only in-frame clones and leaves some out. Clone size and the V and J calls come from that table; the DNA yielded D and trimming. This table has tens of thousands of clones, 84% appearing once.

Source material: peripheral blood. The chain recombines TRBV7-2 with TRBJ1-5; D not certain. This receptor was identified in a man aged 70-80 years with acute or convalescent COVID-19. CDR3 loop: CASSYEGPQHF. The DNA for the CDR3 is TGTGCCAGCAGCTATGAGGGGCCCCAGCATTTT.